What follows is one T cell receptor (beta chain) and its context. The data were obtained in a study of control samples from healthy donors and cancer patients. In germline, CDR1 is SGDLS, CDR2 YYNGEE. The CDR3 loop spans 13 amino acids. The V gene lost 3 bases and the J gene lost 7 bases, with 13 bases spanning the gap. Method: immunoSEQ multiplex PCR; TCRdb's copy keeps in-frame clones and lacks some. Of tens of thousands of clones detected, roughly nine tenths appear once; the ten largest clones hold roughly 7.2%. The source is a woman aged 55-75 years in good health. The sample was blood. The chain joins TRBV9 to TRBJ1-2, with a tentative D call TRBD1 (5 bases). The CDR3 DNA is TGTGCCAGCAGCGCCGGGACGGATATTGGCTACACCTTC. It translates to CASSAGTDIGYTF.